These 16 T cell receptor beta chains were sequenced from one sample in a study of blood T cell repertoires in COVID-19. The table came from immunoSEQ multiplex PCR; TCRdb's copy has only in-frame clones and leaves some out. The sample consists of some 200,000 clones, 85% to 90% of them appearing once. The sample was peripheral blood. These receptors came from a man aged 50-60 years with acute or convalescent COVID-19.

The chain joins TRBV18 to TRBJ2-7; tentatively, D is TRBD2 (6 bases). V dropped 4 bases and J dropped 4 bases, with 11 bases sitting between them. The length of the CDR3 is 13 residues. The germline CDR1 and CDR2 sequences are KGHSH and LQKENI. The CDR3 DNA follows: TGTGCCAGCTCACAAACGGGGGTTTACGAGCAGTACTTC. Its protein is CASSQTGVYEQYF. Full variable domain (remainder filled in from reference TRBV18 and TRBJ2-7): NAGVMQNPRHLVRRRGQEARLRCSPMKGHSHVYWYRQLPEEGLKFMVYLQKENIIDESGMPKERFSAEFPKEGPSILRIQQVVRGDSAAYFCASSQTGVYEQYFGPGTRLTVT.

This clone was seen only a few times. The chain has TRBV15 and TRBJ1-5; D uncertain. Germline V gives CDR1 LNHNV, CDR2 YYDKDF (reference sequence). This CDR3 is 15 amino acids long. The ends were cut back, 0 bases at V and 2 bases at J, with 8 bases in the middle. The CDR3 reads CATSRDPGGNQPQHF. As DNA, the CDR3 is TGTGCCACCAGCAGAGACCCCGGAGGCAATCAGCCCCAGCATTTT.

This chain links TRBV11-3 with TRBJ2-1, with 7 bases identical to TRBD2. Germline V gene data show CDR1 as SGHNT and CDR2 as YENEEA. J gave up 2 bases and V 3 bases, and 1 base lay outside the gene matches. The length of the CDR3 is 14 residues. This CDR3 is CASSFGGTYNEQFF. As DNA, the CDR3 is TGTGCCAGCAGCTTCGGGGGGACCTACAATGAGCAGTTCTTC.

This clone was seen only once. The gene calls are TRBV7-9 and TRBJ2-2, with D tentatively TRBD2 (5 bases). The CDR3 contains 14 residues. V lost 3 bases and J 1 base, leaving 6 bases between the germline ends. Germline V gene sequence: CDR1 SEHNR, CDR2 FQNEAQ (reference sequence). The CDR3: CASSFEGNTGELFF. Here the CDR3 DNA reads TGTGCCAGCAGCTTCGAGGGGAACACCGGGGAGCTGTTTTTT.

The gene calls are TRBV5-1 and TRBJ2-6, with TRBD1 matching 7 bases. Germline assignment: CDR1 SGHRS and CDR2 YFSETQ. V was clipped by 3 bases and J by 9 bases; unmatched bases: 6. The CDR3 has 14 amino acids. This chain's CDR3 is CASSSGQPDNVLTF. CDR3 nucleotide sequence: TGCGCCAGCAGCTCGGGACAGCCCGACAACGTCCTGACTTTC.

The CDR3 spells CASSPSGGNTEAFF. DNA for the CDR3: TGCGCCAGCAGCCCCTCAGGGGGTAACACTGAAGCTTTCTTT. V is TRBV5-1 and J is TRBJ1-1; 7 bases are shared with TRBD1. Germline CDR1 reads SGHRS; CDR2 reads YFSETQ. This CDR3 has 14 amino acids. V shed 4 bases and J 2 bases; nucleotides not matched to a gene: 5.

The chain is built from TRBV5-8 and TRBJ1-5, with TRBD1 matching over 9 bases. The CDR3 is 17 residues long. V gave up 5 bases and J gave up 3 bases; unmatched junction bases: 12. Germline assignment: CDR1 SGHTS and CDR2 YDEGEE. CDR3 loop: CASRTYTGTGLNQPQHF. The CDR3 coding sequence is TGTGCCAGCAGAACGTACACAGGGACAGGGCTCAATCAGCCCCAGCATTTT.

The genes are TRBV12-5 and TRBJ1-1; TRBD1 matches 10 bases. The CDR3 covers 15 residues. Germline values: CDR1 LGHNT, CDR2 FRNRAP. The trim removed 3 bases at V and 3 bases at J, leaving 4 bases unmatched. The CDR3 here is CASGLPGQGDTEAFF. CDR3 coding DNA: TGTGCTAGTGGTTTACCCGGACAGGGGGACACTGAAGCTTTCTTT.

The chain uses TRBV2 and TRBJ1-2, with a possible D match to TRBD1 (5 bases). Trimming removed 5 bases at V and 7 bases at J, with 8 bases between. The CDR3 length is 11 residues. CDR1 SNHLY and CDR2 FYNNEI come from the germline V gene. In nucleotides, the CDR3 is TGTGCCAGCAGTCCCGGGGGTGGCTACACCTTC. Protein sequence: CASSPGGGYTF.

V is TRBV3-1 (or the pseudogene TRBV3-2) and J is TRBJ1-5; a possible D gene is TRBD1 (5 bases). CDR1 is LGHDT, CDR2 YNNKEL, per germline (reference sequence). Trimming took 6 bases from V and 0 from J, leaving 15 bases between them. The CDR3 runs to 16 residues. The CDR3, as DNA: TGTGCCAGCAGTCTGGGGCGGGACGATAGCAATCAGCCCCAGCATTTT. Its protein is CASSLGRDDSNQPQHF.

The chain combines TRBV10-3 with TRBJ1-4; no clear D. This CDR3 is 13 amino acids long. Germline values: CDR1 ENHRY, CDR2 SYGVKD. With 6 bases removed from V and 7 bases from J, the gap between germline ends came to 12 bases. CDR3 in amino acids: CAISVTGGEKLFF. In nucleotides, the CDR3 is TGTGCCATCAGCGTTACCGGCGGTGAAAAACTGTTTTTT.

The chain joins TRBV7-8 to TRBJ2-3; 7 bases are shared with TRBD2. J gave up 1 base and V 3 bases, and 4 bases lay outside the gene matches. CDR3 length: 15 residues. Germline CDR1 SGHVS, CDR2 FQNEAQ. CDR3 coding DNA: TGTGCCAGCAGCTTTTGGGGGGGTGGCACAGATACGCAGTATTTT. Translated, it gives CASSFWGGGTDTQYF.

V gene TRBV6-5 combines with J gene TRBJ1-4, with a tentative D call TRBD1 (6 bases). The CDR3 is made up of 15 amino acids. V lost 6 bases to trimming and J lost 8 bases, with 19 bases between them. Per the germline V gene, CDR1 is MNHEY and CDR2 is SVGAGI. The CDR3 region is CASRYLSFTGEKLFF. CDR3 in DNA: TGTGCCAGCAGGTACCTCTCTTTTACAGGGGAAAAACTGTTTTTT.

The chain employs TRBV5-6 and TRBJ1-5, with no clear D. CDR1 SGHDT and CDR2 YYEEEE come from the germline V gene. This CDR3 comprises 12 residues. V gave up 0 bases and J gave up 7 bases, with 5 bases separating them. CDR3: CASSLGHQPQHF. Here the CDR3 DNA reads TGTGCCAGCAGCTTGGGGCACCAGCCCCAGCATTTT.

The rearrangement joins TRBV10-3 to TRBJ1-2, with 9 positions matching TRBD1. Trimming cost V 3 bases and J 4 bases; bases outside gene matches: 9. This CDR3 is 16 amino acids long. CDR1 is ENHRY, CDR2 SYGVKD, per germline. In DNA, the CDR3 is TGTGCCATCAGTGAAATGGACAGGGGCCGTGCCTATGGCTACACCTTC. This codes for CAISEMDRGRAYGYTF.

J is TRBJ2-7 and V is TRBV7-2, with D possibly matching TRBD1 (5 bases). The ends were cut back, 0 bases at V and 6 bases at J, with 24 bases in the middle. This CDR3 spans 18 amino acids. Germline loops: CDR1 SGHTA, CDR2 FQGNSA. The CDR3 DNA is TGTGCCAGCAGCTTAGCGATTCAGGGCCGAAGCACCTACGGCGAGCAGTACTTC. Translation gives CASSLAIQGRSTYGEQYF.